One and the same sample provided the 32 T cell receptor beta chains below, sequenced in a study of CD8+CD57+ T cells in acquired aplastic anemia. Genomic DNA was employed as the template in profiling TCR beta VDJ and CDR3. TCRdb independently ran MiXCR on the reads; one entry per CDR3 protein. The repertoire holds fewer than 250,000 distinct CDR3 sequences, with 50% to 55% as singletons. The specimen sequenced was sorted CD4+, CD8+, or CD8+CD57+ T cells (not recorded which) from PBMCs. All receptors derive from a human donor in good health, serving as a control.

Points on this clonotype: This may be a read error, as it is one base from a much larger clone. The chain links TRBV19 to TRBJ2-1; perhaps D is TRBD1 or TRBD2 (5 bases each). Germline V gene sequence: CDR1 LNHDA, CDR2 SQIVND (reference sequence). This CDR3 region has 15 residues. With 7 bases removed from V and 4 bases from J, the gap between germline ends came to 17 bases. The CDR3 reads CASNAQGRGYNEQFF. The CDR3 DNA is TGTGCCAGTAACGCCCAGGGACGAGGGTACAATGAGCAGTTCTTC. The whole variable domain, remainder taken from reference TRBV19 and TRBJ2-1, is DGGITQSPKYLFRKEGQNVTLSCEQNLNHDAMYWYRQDPGQGLRLIYYSQIVNDFQKGDIAEGYSVSREKKESFPLTVTSAQKNPTAFYLCASNAQGRGYNEQFFGPGTRLTVL.

The genes are TRBV12-3 or TRBV12-4 and TRBJ2-7, with D hard to call. CDR3 length: 13 amino acids. V gave up 8 bases and J gave up 5 bases, with 16 bases separating them. CDR3 nucleotide sequence: TGTGCCAGCGGCCCATTGTCTCGGAACGAGCAGTACTTC. Its protein is CASGPLSRNEQYF.

V is TRBV10-3 and J is TRBJ2-3; D gene ambiguous. The CDR3 sequence is 13 residues long. With 4 bases removed from V and 5 bases from J, the gap between germline ends came to 10 bases. CDR1 and CDR2 (germline): ENHRY, SYGVKD. CDR3 loop: CAISAEMGDTQYF. The CDR3 region has the DNA TGTGCCATCAGTGCCGAGATGGGAGATACGCAGTATTTT.

The chain joins TRBV5-1 to TRBJ2-3, with TRBD1 matching 8 bases. Germline V gene sequence: CDR1 SGHRS, CDR2 YFSETQ. J lost 2 bases, V lost 2 bases, and 7 bases had no gene match. The CDR3 is 16 amino acids. The CDR3 coding sequence is TGCGCCAGCAGCTTCGGGGACAGGTCGGCCACAGATACGCAGTATTTT. As protein: CASSFGDRSATDTQYF.

There are a few counts of this clonotype. The chain has TRBV9 and TRBJ2-7; 7 positions match TRBD1. Germline CDR1 and CDR2: SGDLS and YYNGEE. V lost 8 bases to trimming and J lost 3 bases; unmatched junction nucleotides: 14. The CDR3 runs 15 residues. The CDR3 sequence is CASSNSSDRLYEQYF. The CDR3 DNA is TGTGCCAGTAGCAATAGCTCGGACAGGCTCTACGAGCAGTACTTC.

In its sample, this clonotype was seen many times. V usage is TRBV6-1 and J usage is TRBJ1-3; D is undetermined. This CDR3 has 13 amino acids. V was clipped by 9 bases and J by 4 bases, with 13 bases between them. Germline-derived CDR1 and CDR2 are MNHNS and SASEGT. This CDR3 reads CASVGVLGNTIYF. CDR3 DNA: TGTGCCAGTGTGGGCGTATTGGGAAACACCATATATTTT.

This clonotype was recorded a few times. V is TRBV15 and J is TRBJ2-5; perhaps TRBD2 as D (5 bases). Germline V gene lookup returns CDR1 LNHNV and CDR2 YYDKDF (reference sequence). This CDR3 is 13 amino acids long. Trimming cost V 0 bases and J 3 bases, with 5 bases left between them. The CDR3 DNA sequence: TGTGCCACCAGCAGAGAGAGGGAAGAGACCCAGTACTTC. It is translated as CATSREREETQYF.

This clonotype came up many times. A read error is possible here, since a much larger clone lies one base away. The chain recombines TRBV20-1 with TRBJ1-2; possibly TRBD1 for D (6 bases). CDR3 size: 13 residues. Germline V gene lookup returns CDR1 DFQATT and CDR2 SNEGSKA (reference sequence). The CDR3 loop reads CSASPGANYGYAF. In nucleotides, the CDR3 is TGCAGTGCTAGTCCAGGGGCTAACTATGGCTACGCCTTC.

The V gene is TRBV10-3, the J gene TRBJ2-2; D unclear. With 4 bases removed from V and 5 bases from J, the gap between germline ends came to 11 bases. This CDR3 contains 14 residues. The germline gives CDR1 ENHRY, CDR2 SYGVKD. The CDR3, as DNA: TGTGCCATCAGTGCAGAATGGGATACCGGGGAGCTGTTTTTT. This translates into CAISAEWDTGELFF.

This clonotype occurred many times. This chain joins TRBV10-3 and TRBJ1-2; a possible D gene is TRBD1 (5 bases). V was cut by 6 bases and J by 7 bases, with 15 bases left in between. Germline CDR1 is ENHRY and CDR2 is SYGVKD. This CDR3 is 13 amino acids long. The CDR3 DNA follows: TGTGCCATCAGAGCCCCAGGGCTTTTTGGCTACACCTTC. This sequence encodes CAIRAPGLFGYTF.

This clonotype has a single count. The chain uses TRBV5-1 and TRBJ1-4; 9 bases match TRBD1. Germline V gene sequence: CDR1 SGHRS, CDR2 YFSETQ. The CDR3 totals 14 residues. Trimming at V came to 4 bases and at J to 7 bases, leaving 5 bases not matched to a gene. The CDR3 spells CASSLDRGGEKLFF. In DNA, the CDR3 is TGCGCCAGCAGCCTGGACAGGGGTGGTGAAAAACTGTTTTTT. Variable domain in full (rest from reference TRBV5-1 and TRBJ1-4): KAGVTQTPRYLIKTRGQQVTLSCSPISGHRSVSWYQQTPGQGLQFLFEYFSETQRNKGNFPGRFSGRQFSNSRSEMNVSTLELGDSALYLCASSLDRGGEKLFFGSGTQLSVL.

This clonotype has a count of ten or more. The V gene is TRBV4-1, the J gene TRBJ2-3; 7 nucleotides line up with TRBD2. Per germline, CDR1 MGHRA and CDR2 YSYEKL. Trimming cost V 4 bases and J 5 bases; bases outside gene matches: 6. The CDR3 runs 14 residues. CDR3 DNA sequence: TGCGCCAGCAGCCTCCGCCGGGGGGAAGATACGCAGTATTTT. This translates into CASSLRRGEDTQYF.

The chain employs TRBV7-9 and TRBJ1-3, with D possibly matching TRBD1 (6 bases). The length of the CDR3 is 14 residues. V was clipped by 5 bases and J by 6 bases, with 14 bases between them. The germline CDR1 and CDR2 sequences are SEHNR and FQNEAQ (reference sequence). The CDR3 nucleotides read TGTGCCAGCAGCAACAGGGAGGTACTAAACACCATATATTTT. It yields the protein CASSNREVLNTIYF.

This clonotype was found many times. The genes are TRBV5-6 and TRBJ1-2; a possible D gene is TRBD1 (5 bases). The CDR3 is 13 amino acids. Between the trimmed V and J ends, which lost 4 bases and 8 bases, there was a span of 15 bases. Germline CDR1 SGHDT, CDR2 YYEEEE. CDR3 loop: CASSPDGWGGYTF. In DNA, the CDR3 is TGTGCCAGCAGCCCCGACGGGTGGGGGGGCTACACCTTC.

There are a few counts of this clonotype. The chain is built from TRBV12-3 or TRBV12-4 and TRBJ2-7, with 7 bases fitting TRBD1. The V gene end was trimmed by 6 bases and the J gene end by 3 bases; junction bases not matched to a gene: 8. CDR3 length equals 14 residues. The CDR3 DNA reads TGTGCCAGCAGGGGGGACAGCTCCCTCTACGAGCAGTACTTC. Its protein is CASRGDSSLYEQYF.

This clonotype was detected only once. The chain recombines TRBV12-3 or TRBV12-4 with TRBJ2-3; D is unclear. The CDR3 is made up of 15 amino acids. Trimming took off 9 bases at V and 1 base at J, with 17 bases between the two ends. The CDR3 nucleotides read TGTGCCAGTGGAACTGGGCCCTTACGCACAGATACGCAGTATTTT. This gives the protein CASGTGPLRTDTQYF.

J is TRBJ2-5 and V is TRBV19; 10 bases align to TRBD1. This CDR3 spans 15 amino acids. Per germline, CDR1 LNHDA and CDR2 SQIVND (reference sequence). Trimming took 3 bases from V and 6 from J; bases not matched to a gene: 7. The CDR3 nucleotides read TGTGCCAGTAGTATTTGGACAGGGGGGGATCAGACCCAGTACTTC. Translating it yields CASSIWTGGDQTQYF.

This clonotype has ten or more counts. This chain links TRBV20-1 with TRBJ1-5; perhaps TRBD1 as D (5 bases). Germline lookup yields CDR1 DFQATT and CDR2 SNEGSKA (reference sequence). Trimming pared 3 bases from V and 0 bases from J, leaving 15 bases between. This CDR3 region has 16 residues. CDR3 sequence reads: CSASPRALYSNQPQHF. CDR3 sequence (DNA): TGCAGTGCTAGCCCCAGGGCCCTATATAGCAATCAGCCCCAGCATTTT.

This clonotype has at least ten counts. This sequence joins TRBV20-1 and TRBJ2-7, with D unresolved. V gave up 3 bases and J gave up 3 bases, with 15 bases separating them. Germline CDR1 is DFQATT and CDR2 is SNEGSKA (reference sequence). The CDR3 loop spans 14 amino acids. CDR3 in DNA: TGCAGTGCTAGCCCCCTGGACGGATACTACGAGCAGTACTTC. It yields the protein CSASPLDGYYEQYF.

Ten or more counts support this clonotype. The chain combines TRBV20-1 with TRBJ2-7, with D uncertain. Germline CDR1 DFQATT, CDR2 SNEGSKA (reference sequence). Trimming took 6 bases from V and 4 from J, leaving 16 bases between them. The CDR3 runs to 13 residues. The CDR3 DNA sequence: TGCAGTGCCGACGGACCGGGCCCTTACGAGCAGTACTTC. Residues: CSADGPGPYEQYF.

At least ten counts were recorded for this clonotype. The junction and the germline gene differ at one end; a read error may be behind it. J is TRBJ2-7 and V is TRBV5-6; no clear D gene. CDR3 size: 13 residues. Germline assignment: CDR1 SGHDT and CDR2 YYEEEE. This CDR3 reads CASSLILSVEQHF. CDR3 DNA: TGTGCCAGCAGCTTAATTCTATCGGTCGAGCAGCACTTC.

This chain joins TRBV10-1 and TRBJ2-1; 11 bases match TRBD2. The junction had 8 bases not matched to a gene; V was cut back by 4 bases and J by 9 bases. Germline loops: CDR1 WNHNN, CDR2 SYGVQD (reference sequence). The CDR3 sequence is 15 residues long. The CDR3 nucleotides are TGCGCCAGCAGTGCGCGACTAGCGGGAATCGGTGAGCAGTTCTTC. Amino acids: CASSARLAGIGEQFF.

Worth noting for this clonotype: Because the CDR3 is missing its conserved closing phenylalanine or tryptophan, this is likely a read error. Here the CDR3 reads CATSGTGEWYEQYS. The DNA for the CDR3 is TGTGCCACCAGTGGTACAGGGGAGTGGTACGAGCAGTACTCC. The chain carries TRBV24-1 and TRBJ2-7, with 7 nucleotides matching TRBD1. Germline trimming cut 5 bases from V and 4 bases from J; bases unmatched to any gene: 7. Germline V gene data show CDR1 as KGHDR and CDR2 as SFDVKD. The CDR3 runs 14 residues.

J is TRBJ2-2 and V is TRBV20-1, with D tentatively TRBD1 (5 bases). The CDR3 has 13 residues. Germline loops: CDR1 DFQATT, CDR2 SNEGSKA (reference sequence). V lost 3 bases, J lost 3 bases, and 8 bases lay in between. The CDR3, as DNA: TGCAGTGCTAGGAAAGGGGACACCGGGGAGCTGTTTTTT. Its protein product is CSARKGDTGELFF.

The V call is TRBV9, the J call TRBJ1-6; D is unclear. CDR1 SGDLS and CDR2 YYNGEE come from the germline V gene. The CDR3 consists of 13 residues. With 3 bases removed from V and 7 bases from J, the gap between germline ends came to 8 bases. The CDR3 nucleotides are TGTGCCAGCAGCGAGGGTTGGAATTCACCCCTCCACTTT. Protein: CASSEGWNSPLHF.

This clonotype has only one observation. The V call is TRBV7-6, the J call TRBJ1-6; TRBD1 might be the D (5 bases). V shed 4 bases and J shed 7 bases, with 17 bases lying between them. This CDR3 has 16 residues. Looked up from germline, CDR1 is SGHVS and CDR2 is FNYEAQ. CDR3 sequence: CASSYRRGGPNSPLHF. The CDR3 DNA sequence: TGTGCCAGCAGCTACCGACGCGGGGGTCCCAATTCACCCCTCCACTTT.

In its sample, this clonotype was seen many times. The chain employs TRBV3-1 and TRBJ2-7; tentative D call: TRBD1 (5 bases). Trimming pared 0 bases from V and 6 bases from J, leaving 12 bases between. The CDR3 sequence is 14 residues long. Germline V gene sequence: CDR1 LGHDT, CDR2 YNNKEL (reference sequence). CDR3 in DNA: TGTGCCAGCAGCCAAGATCTGACAGTGGGCGAGCAGTACTTC. Amino acid sequence: CASSQDLTVGEQYF.

This clonotype was found a few times. J is TRBJ1-6 and V is TRBV7-2; D gene ambiguous. With 3 bases removed from V and 7 bases from J, the gap between germline ends came to 10 bases. Germline V gene lookup returns CDR1 SGHTA and CDR2 FQGNSA. The CDR3 has 14 residues. CDR3 sequence (DNA): TGTGCCAGCAGCTTTAGTCAGACAAATTCACCCCTCCACTTT. It yields the protein CASSFSQTNSPLHF.

This clonotype occurred a few times. The chain employs TRBV10-2 and TRBJ1-2, with 9 bases aligning to TRBD1. The CDR3 runs 14 residues. Trimming at V came to 7 bases and at J to 3 bases, leaving 6 bases not matched to a gene. Germline loops: CDR1 WSHSY, CDR2 SAAADI. CDR3 DNA: TGCGCCAGCAACGCCGGGACAGGGCACTATGGCTACACCTTC. It encodes CASNAGTGHYGYTF.

This clonotype was observed at least ten times. V is TRBV12-3 or TRBV12-4 and J is TRBJ1-1, with D perhaps matching TRBD1 (5 bases). CDR3 length: 13 residues. V was clipped by 8 bases and J by 5 bases, with 15 bases between them. The CDR3 loop is CASALGGGTEAFF. The CDR3 nucleotides are TGTGCCAGCGCACTGGGGGGGGGGACTGAAGCTTTCTTT.

This clonotype has a handful of counts. Here the CDR3 DNA reads TGCGCCAGCAGCCTCTCAACCCCCGGGACAGGGGGCGCGAGGGCAGATACGCAGTATTTT. This codes for CASSLSTPGTGGARADTQYF. The rearrangement joins TRBV4-3 to TRBJ2-3, with 12 bases lining up with TRBD1. The CDR3 sequence is 20 residues long. V shed 4 bases and J 4 bases; nucleotides not matched to a gene: 18. The germline gives CDR1 LGHNA, CDR2 YSLEER.

The chain couples TRBV2 to TRBJ2-1, with 7 nucleotides matching TRBD2. This CDR3 contains 13 residues. Trimming took 10 bases from V and 2 from J; bases not matched to a gene: 5. Germline CDR1 is SNHLY and CDR2 is FYNNEI. CDR3 residues: CATLAETYNEQFF. The CDR3 nucleotides are TGTGCCACCCTAGCGGAAACCTACAATGAGCAGTTCTTC.